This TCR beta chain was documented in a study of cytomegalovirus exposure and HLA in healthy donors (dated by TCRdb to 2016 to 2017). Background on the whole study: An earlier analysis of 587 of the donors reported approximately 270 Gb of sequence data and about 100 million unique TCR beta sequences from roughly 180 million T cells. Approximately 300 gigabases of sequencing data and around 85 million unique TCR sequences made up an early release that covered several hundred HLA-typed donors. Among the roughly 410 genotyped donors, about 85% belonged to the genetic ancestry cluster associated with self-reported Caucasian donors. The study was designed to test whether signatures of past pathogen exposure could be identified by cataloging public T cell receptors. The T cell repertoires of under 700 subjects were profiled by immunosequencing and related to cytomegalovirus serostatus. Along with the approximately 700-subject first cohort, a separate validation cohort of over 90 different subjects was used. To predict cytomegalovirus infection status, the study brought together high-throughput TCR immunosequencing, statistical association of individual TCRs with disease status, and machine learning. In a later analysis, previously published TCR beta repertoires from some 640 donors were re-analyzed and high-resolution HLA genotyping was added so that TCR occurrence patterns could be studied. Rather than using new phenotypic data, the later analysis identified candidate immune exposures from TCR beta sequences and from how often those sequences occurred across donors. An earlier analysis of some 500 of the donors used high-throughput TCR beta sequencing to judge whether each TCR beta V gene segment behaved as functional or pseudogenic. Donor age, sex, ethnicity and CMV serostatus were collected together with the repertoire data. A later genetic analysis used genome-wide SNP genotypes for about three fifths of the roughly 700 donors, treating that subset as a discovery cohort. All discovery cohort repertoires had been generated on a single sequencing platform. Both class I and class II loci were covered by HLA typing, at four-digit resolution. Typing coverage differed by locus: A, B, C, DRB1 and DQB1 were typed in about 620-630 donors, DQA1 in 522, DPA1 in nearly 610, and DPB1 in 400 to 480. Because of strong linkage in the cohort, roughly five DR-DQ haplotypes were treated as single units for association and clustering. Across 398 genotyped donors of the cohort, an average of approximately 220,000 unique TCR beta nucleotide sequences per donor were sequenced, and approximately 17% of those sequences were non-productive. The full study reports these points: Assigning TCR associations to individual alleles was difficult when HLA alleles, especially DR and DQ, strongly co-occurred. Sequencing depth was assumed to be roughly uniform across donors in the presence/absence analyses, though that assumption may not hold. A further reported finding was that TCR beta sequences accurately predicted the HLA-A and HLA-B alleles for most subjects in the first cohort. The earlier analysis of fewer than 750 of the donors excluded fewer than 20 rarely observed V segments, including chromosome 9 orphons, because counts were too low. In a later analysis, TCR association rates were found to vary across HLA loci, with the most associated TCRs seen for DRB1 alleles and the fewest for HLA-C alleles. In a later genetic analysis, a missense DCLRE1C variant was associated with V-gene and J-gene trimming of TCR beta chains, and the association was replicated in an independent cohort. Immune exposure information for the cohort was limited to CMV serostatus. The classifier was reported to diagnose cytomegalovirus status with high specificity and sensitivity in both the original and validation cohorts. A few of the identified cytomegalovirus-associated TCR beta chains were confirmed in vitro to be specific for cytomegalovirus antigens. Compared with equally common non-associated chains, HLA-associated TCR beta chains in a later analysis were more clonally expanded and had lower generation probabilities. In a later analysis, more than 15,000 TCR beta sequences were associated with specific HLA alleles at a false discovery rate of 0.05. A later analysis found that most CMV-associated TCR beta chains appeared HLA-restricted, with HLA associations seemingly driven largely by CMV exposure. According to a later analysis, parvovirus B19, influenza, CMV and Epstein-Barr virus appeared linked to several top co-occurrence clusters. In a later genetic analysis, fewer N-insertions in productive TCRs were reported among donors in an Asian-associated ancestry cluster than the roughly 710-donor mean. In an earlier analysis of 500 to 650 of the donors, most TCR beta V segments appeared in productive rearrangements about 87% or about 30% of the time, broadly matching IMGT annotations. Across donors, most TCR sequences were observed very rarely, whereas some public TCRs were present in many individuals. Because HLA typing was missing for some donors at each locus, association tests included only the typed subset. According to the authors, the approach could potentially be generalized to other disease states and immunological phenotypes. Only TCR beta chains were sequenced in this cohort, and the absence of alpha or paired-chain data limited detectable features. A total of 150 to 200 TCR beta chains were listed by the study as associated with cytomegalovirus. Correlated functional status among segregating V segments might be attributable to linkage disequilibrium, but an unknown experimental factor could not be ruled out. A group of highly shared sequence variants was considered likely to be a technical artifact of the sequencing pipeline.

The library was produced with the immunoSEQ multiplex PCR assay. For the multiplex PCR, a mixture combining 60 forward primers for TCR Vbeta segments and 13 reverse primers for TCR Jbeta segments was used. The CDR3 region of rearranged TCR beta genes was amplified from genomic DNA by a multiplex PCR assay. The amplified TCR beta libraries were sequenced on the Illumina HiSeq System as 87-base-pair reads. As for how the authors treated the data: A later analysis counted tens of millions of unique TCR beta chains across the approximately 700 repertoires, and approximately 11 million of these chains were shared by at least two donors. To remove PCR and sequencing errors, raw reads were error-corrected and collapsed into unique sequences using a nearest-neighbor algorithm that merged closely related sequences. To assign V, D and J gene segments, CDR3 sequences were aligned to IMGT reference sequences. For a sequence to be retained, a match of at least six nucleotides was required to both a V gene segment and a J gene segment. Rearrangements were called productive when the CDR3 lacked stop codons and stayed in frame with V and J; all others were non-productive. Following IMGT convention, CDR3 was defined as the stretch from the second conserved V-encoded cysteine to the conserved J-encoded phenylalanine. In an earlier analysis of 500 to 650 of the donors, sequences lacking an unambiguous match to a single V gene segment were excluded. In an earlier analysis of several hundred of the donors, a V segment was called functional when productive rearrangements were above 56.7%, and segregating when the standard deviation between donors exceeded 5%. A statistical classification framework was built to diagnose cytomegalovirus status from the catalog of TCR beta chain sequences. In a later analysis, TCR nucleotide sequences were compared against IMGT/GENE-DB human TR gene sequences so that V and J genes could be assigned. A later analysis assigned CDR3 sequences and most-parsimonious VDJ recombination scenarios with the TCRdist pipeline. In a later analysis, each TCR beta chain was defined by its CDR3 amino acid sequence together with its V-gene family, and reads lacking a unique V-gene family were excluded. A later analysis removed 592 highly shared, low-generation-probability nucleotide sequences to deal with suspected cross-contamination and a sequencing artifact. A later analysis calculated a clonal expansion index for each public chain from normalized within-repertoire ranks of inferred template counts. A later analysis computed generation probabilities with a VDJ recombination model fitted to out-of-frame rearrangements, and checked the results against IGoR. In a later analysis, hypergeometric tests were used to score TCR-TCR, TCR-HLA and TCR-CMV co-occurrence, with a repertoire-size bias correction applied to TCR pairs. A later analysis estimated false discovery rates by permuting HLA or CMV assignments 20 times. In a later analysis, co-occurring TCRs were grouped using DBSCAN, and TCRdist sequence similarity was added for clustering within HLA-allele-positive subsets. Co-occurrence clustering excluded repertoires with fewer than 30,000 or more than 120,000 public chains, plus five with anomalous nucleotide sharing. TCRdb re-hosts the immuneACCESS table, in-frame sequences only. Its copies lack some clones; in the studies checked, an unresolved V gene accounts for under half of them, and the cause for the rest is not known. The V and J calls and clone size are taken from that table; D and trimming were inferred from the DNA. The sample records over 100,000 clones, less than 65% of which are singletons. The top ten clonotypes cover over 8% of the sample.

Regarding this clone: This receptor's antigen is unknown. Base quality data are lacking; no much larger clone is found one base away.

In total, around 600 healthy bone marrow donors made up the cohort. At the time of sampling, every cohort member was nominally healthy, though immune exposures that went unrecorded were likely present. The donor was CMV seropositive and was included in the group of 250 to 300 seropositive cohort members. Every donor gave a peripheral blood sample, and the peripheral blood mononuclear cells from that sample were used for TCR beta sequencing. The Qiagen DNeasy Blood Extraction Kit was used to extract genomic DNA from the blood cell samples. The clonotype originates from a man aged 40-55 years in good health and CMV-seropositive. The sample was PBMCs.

The CDR3 has the sequence CASGGQGNSPLHF. The DNA sequence follows: TGTGCCAGCGGGGGACAGGGGAATTCACCCCTCCACTTT. The chain was built from TRBV6-5 and TRBJ1-6; 10 bases in between match TRBD1. The germline V gene encodes CDR1 MNHEY and CDR2 SVGAGI. After removal of 8 bases from V and 7 bases from J, the junction retains 2 bases not matched to a gene. The CDR3 runs 13 amino acids, cysteine and phenylalanine included. CDR3 DNA only is kept here, 39 bases in frame from base 1.